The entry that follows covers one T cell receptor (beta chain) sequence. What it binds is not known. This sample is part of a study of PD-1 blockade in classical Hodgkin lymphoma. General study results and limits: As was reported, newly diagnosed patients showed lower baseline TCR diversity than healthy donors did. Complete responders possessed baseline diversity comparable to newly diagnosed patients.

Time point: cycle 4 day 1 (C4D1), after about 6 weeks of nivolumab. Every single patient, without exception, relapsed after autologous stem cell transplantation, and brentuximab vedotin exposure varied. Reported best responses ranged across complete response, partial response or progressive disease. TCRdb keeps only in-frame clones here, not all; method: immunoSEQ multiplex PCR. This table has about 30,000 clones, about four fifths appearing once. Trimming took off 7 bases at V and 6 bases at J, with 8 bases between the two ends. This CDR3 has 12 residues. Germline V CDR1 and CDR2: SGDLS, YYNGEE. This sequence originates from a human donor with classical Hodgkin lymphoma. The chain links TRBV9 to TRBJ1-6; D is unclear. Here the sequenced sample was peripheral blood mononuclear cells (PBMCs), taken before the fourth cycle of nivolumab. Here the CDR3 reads CASSQSNSPLHF. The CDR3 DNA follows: TGTGCCAGCTCACAATCTAATTCACCCCTCCACTTT. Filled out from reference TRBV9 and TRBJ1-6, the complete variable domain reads DSGVTQTPKHLITATGQRVTLRCSPRSGDLSVYWYQQSLDQGLQFLIQYYNGEERAKGNILERFSAQQFPDLHSELNLSSLELGDSALYFCASSQSNSPLHFGNGTRLTVT.